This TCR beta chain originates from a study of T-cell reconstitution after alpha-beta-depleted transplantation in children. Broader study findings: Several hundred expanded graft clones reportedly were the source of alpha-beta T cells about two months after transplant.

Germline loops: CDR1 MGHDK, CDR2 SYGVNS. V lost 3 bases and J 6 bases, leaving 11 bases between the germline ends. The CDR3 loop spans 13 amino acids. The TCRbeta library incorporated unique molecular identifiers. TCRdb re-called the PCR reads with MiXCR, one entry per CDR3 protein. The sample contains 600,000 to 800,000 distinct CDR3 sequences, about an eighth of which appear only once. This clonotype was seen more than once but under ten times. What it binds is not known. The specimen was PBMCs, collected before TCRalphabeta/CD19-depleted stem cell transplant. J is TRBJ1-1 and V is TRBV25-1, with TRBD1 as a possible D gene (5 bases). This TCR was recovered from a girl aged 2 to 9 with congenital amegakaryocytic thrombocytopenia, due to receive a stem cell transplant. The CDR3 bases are TGTGCCAGCAGTGATAGGGGATCGCCTGAAGCTTTCTTT. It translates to CASSDRGSPEAFF.